These 23 T cell receptor beta chains were all obtained from the same sample, sequenced in a study of cytomegalovirus exposure and HLA in healthy donors. Primers included in the PCR were 60 Vbeta and 13 Jbeta primers. TCRdb keeps only in-frame clones here, not all; method: immunoSEQ multiplex PCR. The sample has 100,000 to 150,000 clones; approximately 82% are singletons. Sequencing was performed on PBMCs. All receptors come from a boy aged 2 to 10 in good health and CMV-seronegative.

This chain joins TRBV6-6 and TRBJ1-1, with D unresolved. The CDR3 length is 12 residues. Germline lookup yields CDR1 MNHNY and CDR2 SVGAGI (reference sequence). V lost 6 bases and J lost 5, with 10 bases in between. The CDR3, as DNA: TGTGCCAGCAGAAGGGAGAAGACTGAAGCTTTCTTT. Translated, it gives CASRREKTEAFF.

The rearrangement links TRBV27 to TRBJ2-7; 8 bases line up with TRBD2. Germline assignment: CDR1 MNHEY and CDR2 SMNVEV (reference sequence). This CDR3 comprises 15 residues. Losses at the gene ends were 4 bases for V and 3 bases for J; bases not matched to a gene: 8. The CDR3 nucleotides are TGTGCCAGCAGTTCCACTAGCGGCCTAGACTACGAGCAGTACGTC. This gives the protein CASSSTSGLDYEQYV.

The chain joins TRBV6-5 to TRBJ1-5, with a weak D call TRBD1 (6 bases). The CDR3 loop spans 15 amino acids. V was clipped by 5 bases and J by 6 bases, with 17 bases between them. Germline assignment: CDR1 MNHEY and CDR2 SVGAGI. The CDR3 protein is CASSRGGRGGQPQHF. In DNA form, the CDR3 reads TGTGCCAGCAGTAGGGGGGGGCGCGGGGGTCAGCCCCAGCATTTT.

This clone turned up a few times. The rearrangement joins TRBV10-3 to TRBJ2-3; 7 bases agree with TRBD1. Germline lookup yields CDR1 ENHRY and CDR2 SYGVKD. CDR3 length: 14 amino acids. V was clipped by 6 bases and J by 4 bases; unmatched bases: 7. The CDR3, as DNA: TGTGCCATCAGGAAACAGGGGTCCGCAGATACGCAGTATTTT. Its protein is CAIRKQGSADTQYF.

The chain carries TRBV5-1 and TRBJ2-3, with unresolved D. Germline V lookup: CDR1 SGHRS, CDR2 YFSETQ. V gave up 7 bases and J gave up 2 bases, with 8 bases separating them. This CDR3 has 12 residues. For the CDR3, the DNA is TGCGCCAGCGGAGATGACACAGATACGCAGTATTTT. It is translated as CASGDDTDTQYF.

The chain couples TRBV15 to TRBJ1-5, with D perhaps matching TRBD1 (5 bases). The V and J ends lost 0 bases and 7 bases respectively, with 13 bases between them. The CDR3 has 15 residues. CDR1 is LNHNV and CDR2 is YYDKDF in the germline V gene (reference sequence). This CDR3 reads CATSRDLGAWQPQHF. The CDR3 bases are TGTGCCACCAGCAGAGATTTAGGGGCGTGGCAGCCCCAGCATTTT.

V usage is TRBV6-1 and J usage is TRBJ1-2; no reliable D call. CDR1 MNHNS and CDR2 SASEGT come from the germline V gene. The V end lost 6 bases, the J end lost 2 bases, and 10 bases lay between the germline ends. This CDR3 has 13 amino acids. In DNA form, the CDR3 reads TGTGCCAGCAGATCGACTGGGAACTATGGCTACACCTTC. Amino acid sequence: CASRSTGNYGYTF.

J is TRBJ1-1 and V is TRBV4-1; 7 bases align to TRBD1. The CDR3 length is 17 residues. CDR1 and CDR2 (germline): MGHRA, YSYEKL. V trimming: 0 bases; J trimming: 0 bases; junction bases outside the gene matches: 7. CDR3 sequence: CASSQDGQVPMNTEAFF. CDR3 DNA sequence: TGCGCCAGCAGCCAAGACGGACAGGTCCCTATGAACACTGAAGCTTTCTTT.

V and J are TRBV25-1 and TRBJ1-2; D not certain. V lost 3 bases and J 3 bases, leaving 5 bases between the germline ends. CDR3 length: 12 amino acids. Germline assignment: CDR1 MGHDK and CDR2 SYGVNS. CDR3 bases: TGTGCCAGCAGTGAGAGGGACTATGGCTACACCTTC. It codes for CASSERDYGYTF.

V is TRBV9 and J is TRBJ2-3; TRBD1 aligns across 7 bases. The CDR3 is made up of 16 amino acids. Germline V gene data show CDR1 as SGDLS and CDR2 as YYNGEE. V trimming: 3 bases; J trimming: 9 bases; junction bases outside the gene matches: 16. In nucleotides, the CDR3 is TGTGCCAGCAGCGGACTATCCGGGACAGTCTTTGAGACGCAGTATTTT. This gives the protein CASSGLSGTVFETQYF.

V is TRBV7-9 and J is TRBJ2-1, with 11 bases matching TRBD2. This CDR3 region has 15 residues. V shed 1 base and J 8 bases; nucleotides not matched to a gene: 4. Germline lookup yields CDR1 SEHNR and CDR2 FQNEAQ (reference sequence). The CDR3 loop reads CASSLGSGRADEQFF. CDR3 DNA: TGTGCCAGCAGCTTAGGTAGCGGGAGGGCCGATGAGCAGTTCTTC.

The chain has TRBV5-4 and TRBJ2-5; 8 bases are shared with TRBD2. The closer fit of TRBJ2-7 to the DNA end suggests the J call may be wrong. CDR1 is SGHNT and CDR2 is YYREEE in the germline V gene (reference sequence). The CDR3 is made up of 17 amino acids. DNA of the CDR3: TGTGCCAGCAGCTTGCCGCGGGGGGCCTTAGGGGCGGCCGAGCAGTACTTC. Its translation: CASSLPRGALGAAEQYF.

The chain joins TRBV11-2 to TRBJ1-2; 7 bases agree with TRBD1. V lost 4 bases and J lost 4; bases outside the gene matches: 9. Germline V gene lookup returns CDR1 SGHAT and CDR2 FQNNGV. This CDR3 is built from 15 residues. The CDR3 DNA is TGTGCCAGCAGCTCAGAACTGGACAGGTCCTATGGCTACACCTTC. Protein sequence: CASSSELDRSYGYTF.

This rearrangement joins TRBV18 to TRBJ2-7, with 8 bases aligning to TRBD1. Germline V gives CDR1 KGHSH, CDR2 LQKENI. The CDR3 runs 14 residues. Trimming at V came to 6 bases and at J to 5 bases, leaving 9 bases not matched to a gene. The CDR3, as DNA: TGTGCCAGCTCTCTAGGACAGGGAGTCAACGAGCAGTACTTC. Translation gives CASSLGQGVNEQYF.

The chain combines TRBV5-5 with TRBJ2-2, with D perhaps matching TRBD1 (5 bases). CDR1 SGHKS and CDR2 YYEKEE come from the germline V gene (reference sequence). V was pared by 0 bases and J by 0 bases, with 12 bases between. The CDR3 loop spans 17 amino acids. CDR3 sequence reads: CASSLGQQFANTGELFF. The CDR3 DNA reads TGTGCCAGCAGCTTGGGACAGCAGTTCGCGAACACCGGGGAGCTGTTTTTT.

The gene calls are TRBV28 and TRBJ2-3; 10 bases line up with TRBD1. The ends lost 0 bases at V and 1 base at J; junction bases unmatched: 16. CDR1 and CDR2 (germline): MDHEN, SYDVKM. The CDR3 is 21 residues long. The CDR3 loop reads CASSLWVGQGEQFVGTDTQYF. CDR3 nucleotide sequence: TGTGCCAGCAGTTTATGGGTCGGACAGGGGGAGCAATTCGTTGGCACAGATACGCAGTATTTT.

This chain links TRBV5-6 with TRBJ1-1; D remains ambiguous. This CDR3 spans 14 amino acids. V lost 3 bases and J 0 bases, leaving 9 bases between the germline ends. Germline V gene sequence: CDR1 SGHDT, CDR2 YYEEEE. The DNA for the CDR3 is TGTGCCAGCAGCTCCGGGGAGATGAACACTGAAGCTTTCTTT. It translates to CASSSGEMNTEAFF.

A single count supports this clone. The chain has TRBV27 and TRBJ2-7; tentative D call: TRBD2 (5 bases). This CDR3 region has 14 residues. The germline CDR1 and CDR2 sequences are MNHEY and SMNVEV (reference sequence). V lost 2 bases to trimming and J lost 2 bases, with 10 bases between them. The CDR3 loop is CASSLTRGAYEQYF. In DNA form, the CDR3 reads TGTGCCAGCAGTTTAACACGGGGTGCCTACGAGCAGTACTTC.

V is TRBV27 and J is TRBJ1-2, with 12 nucleotides matching TRBD1. CDR1 is MNHEY and CDR2 is SMNVEV in the germline V gene (reference sequence). The CDR3 sequence is 16 residues long. V was pared by 7 bases and J by 2 bases, with 8 bases of the junction left unmatched. CDR3 in amino acids: CASTYRGTGGNYGYTF. CDR3 in DNA: TGTGCCAGCACCTATCGTGGGACAGGGGGCAACTATGGCTACACCTTC.

The gene calls are TRBV5-4 and TRBJ2-1, with D perhaps TRBD1 (5 bases). This CDR3 has 14 residues. V was trimmed by 5 bases and J by 4 bases, leaving 13 bases between them. Germline V gene lookup returns CDR1 SGHNT and CDR2 YYREEE (reference sequence). The CDR3 spells CASSQGRLYNEQFF. CDR3 DNA sequence: TGTGCCAGCAGTCAGGGTCGATTGTACAATGAGCAGTTCTTC.

The rearrangement uses TRBV7-9 and TRBJ2-7; tentatively, D is TRBD1 (6 bases). The CDR3 has 15 residues. V gave up 3 bases and J gave up 2 bases, with 14 bases separating them. CDR1 SEHNR and CDR2 FQNEAQ come from the germline V gene (reference sequence). The CDR3 reads CASSFAGTQAYEQYF. CDR3 sequence (DNA): TGTGCCAGCAGCTTCGCCGGGACACAGGCCTACGAGCAGTACTTC.

The rearrangement links TRBV11-1 to TRBJ2-5; TRBD2 matches 10 bases. This CDR3 is 18 amino acids long. V was pared by 4 bases and J by 5 bases, with 16 bases of the junction left unmatched. In germline, CDR1 is SGHAT, CDR2 FQDESV (reference sequence). The CDR3 bases are TGTGCCAGCAGCTCCCCTCTAACTGAGCGGGGGGGCGGCGAGACCCAGTACTTC. It translates to CASSSPLTERGGGETQYF.

The chain uses TRBV4-1 and TRBJ2-1, with TRBD2 as a possible D gene (6 bases). V was trimmed by 1 base and J by 2 bases, leaving 12 bases between them. Germline CDR1 MGHRA, CDR2 YSYEKL. This CDR3 region has 16 residues. CDR3 coding DNA: TGCGCCAGCAGCCAAGGGAGGGGTACGGCCTACAATGAGCAGTTCTTC. It is translated as CASSQGRGTAYNEQFF.